Presented here are 22 T cell receptor beta chains from one specimen sequenced in a study of shared clonotypes between healthy human individuals. TCRdb's table, derived via immunoSEQ multiplex PCR, lists solely in-frame clones and lacks some. Here the sample spans 2 million to 2.5 million clones, 90% to 96% being singletons. Sequenced sample: naive CD4+ T cells sorted from blood. Subset here: CD45RA+ positively selected. These receptors all stem from a man aged 18 to 29 in good health.

The genes are TRBV2 and TRBJ2-7, with 9 nucleotides matching TRBD2. There are 13 residues in the CDR3. CDR1 and CDR2 (germline): SNHLY, FYNNEI. After removal of 3 bases from V and 6 bases from J, the junction contained 3 bases not matched to a gene. The CDR3 here is CASSEGLAGEQYF. The CDR3 region has the DNA TGTGCCAGCAGTGAGGGACTAGCTGGCGAGCAGTACTTC.

This clone was detected only once. The chain couples TRBV5-6 to TRBJ2-5; D ambiguous. The J call may be mistaken, given a closer DNA end match to TRBJ2-7. The germline CDR1 and CDR2 sequences are SGHDT and YYEEEE. This CDR3 is built from 12 residues. The CDR3 bases are TGTGCCAGCAGCTTCGTACCCTACGAGCAGTACTTC. Its translation: CASSFVPYEQYF.

The chain recombines TRBV10-3 with TRBJ2-7, with 8 bases aligning to TRBD2. The V and J ends lost 1 base and 2 bases, in that order; junction bases with no gene match: 4. CDR3 length: 15 residues. The germline gives CDR1 ENHRY, CDR2 SYGVKD. The CDR3 loop reads CAISELGGRTYEQYF. Here the CDR3 DNA reads TGTGCCATCAGTGAGTTGGGCGGGAGGACCTACGAGCAGTACTTC.

This chain connects TRBV7-9 to TRBJ1-1; the D gene is possibly TRBD1 (6 bases). V was shortened by 5 bases and J by 1 base, with 17 bases between the two germline ends. The CDR3 contains 16 residues. Germline CDR1 and CDR2: SEHNR and FQNEAQ (reference sequence). The CDR3 DNA reads as TGTGCCAGCAGCCTAGGGGGGGCTGGAAAGAACACTGAAGCTTTCTTT. Translation: CASSLGGAGKNTEAFF.

This chain uses TRBV6-5 with TRBJ2-2; perhaps TRBD2 as D (5 bases). CDR3 length: 14 residues. Looked up from germline, CDR1 is MNHEY and CDR2 is SVGAGI. V was pared by 11 bases and J by 0 bases, with 13 bases between. The CDR3 region is CASGEGPNTGELFF. The CDR3, as DNA: TGTGCCTCCGGTGAGGGCCCGAACACCGGGGAGCTGTTTTTT.

This sequence joins TRBV19 and TRBJ1-5, with D maybe TRBD1 (6 bases). The germline V gene encodes CDR1 LNHDA and CDR2 SQIVND (reference sequence). V was trimmed by 5 bases and J by 1 base, leaving 15 bases between them. This CDR3 has 16 residues. CDR3 DNA: TGTGCCAGTAGTCCCGAGGGGGGATGGAGCAATCAGCCCCAGCATTTT. Encoded protein: CASSPEGGWSNQPQHF.

The chain combines TRBV28 with TRBJ1-5; D uncertain. The germline gives CDR1 MDHEN, CDR2 SYDVKM. The V gene lost 5 bases and the J gene lost 3 bases, with 20 bases spanning the gap. The CDR3 is made up of 17 amino acids. The CDR3 region has the DNA TGTGCCAGCAGTCTATCGACCCGGGCGAGTGCCAATCAGCCCCAGCATTTT. It codes for CASSLSTRASANQPQHF.

The chain employs TRBV19 and TRBJ1-5; possibly TRBD1 for D (6 bases). Trimming left V 10 bases short and J 4 bases short, with 14 bases between. This CDR3 spans 13 amino acids. The germline gives CDR1 LNHDA, CDR2 SQIVND (reference sequence). In DNA, the CDR3 is TGTGCCACGGCTAGGGGGTTAAATCAGCCCCAGCATTTT. Amino acid sequence: CATARGLNQPQHF.

The J gene is TRBJ1-1, the V gene TRBV29-1; 7 bases are shared with TRBD1. Germline CDR1 and CDR2: SQVTM and ANQGSEA. The CDR3 totals 12 residues. V gave up 7 bases and J gave up 4 bases; unmatched junction bases: 6. The CDR3 spells CSAQGMPTEAFF. CDR3 in DNA: TGCAGCGCACAGGGGATGCCCACTGAAGCTTTCTTT.

The chain joins TRBV7-9 to TRBJ1-5; D call uncertain. V was trimmed by 4 bases and J by 6 bases, leaving 7 bases between them. The CDR3 is 12 amino acids. CDR1 is SEHNR, CDR2 FQNEAQ, per germline (reference sequence). The CDR3 bases are TGTGCCAGCAGCTGGAATTCTCAGCCCCAGCATTTT. Amino acids: CASSWNSQPQHF.

This chain uses TRBV6-5 with TRBJ1-6, with no clear D. Trimming left V 7 bases short and J 4 bases short, with 14 bases between. Germline values: CDR1 MNHEY, CDR2 SVGAGI. The length of the CDR3 is 15 residues. CDR3: CASNPIRGYNSPLHF. CDR3 sequence (DNA): TGTGCCAGCAACCCGATAAGAGGATATAATTCACCCCTCCACTTT.

The J gene is TRBJ1-2, the V gene TRBV5-4; TRBD1 aligns across 9 bases. CDR1 and CDR2 (germline): SGHNT, YYREEE (reference sequence). Trimming removed 4 bases from V and 4 bases from J; junction bases left unmatched: 8. The CDR3 is made up of 15 amino acids. DNA for the CDR3: TGTGCCAGCAGCCCGGAGGGACAGGGCCGCTATGGCTACACCTTC. It yields the protein CASSPEGQGRYGYTF.

The chain carries TRBV21-1 and TRBJ1-3; the DNA was not used to check the table's D call, TRBD1. TRBV21-1 is recorded as a pseudogene. The CDR3 runs 16 residues. The chain's CDR3 is CASSPKTFSSGNTIYF. The CDR3 DNA follows: TGTGCCAGCAGCCCCAAGACATTTAGCTCTGGAAACACCATATATTTT.

This clone occurred once. The sample holds other DNA sequences that translate to the same CDR3. The chain joins TRBV2 to TRBJ2-7, with 7 nucleotides matching TRBD1. The germline V gene has CDR1 SNHLY and CDR2 FYNNEI. The CDR3 is made up of 13 amino acids. After removal of 4 bases from V and 4 bases from J, the junction contained 4 bases not matched to a gene. CDR3 DNA sequence: TGTGCCAGCAGTGGACAGGGCAGGTACGAGCAGTACTTC. Its protein product is CASSGQGRYEQYF.

As regards this clone: The identical CDR3 is also encoded by other nucleotide sequences in the sample. The chain is built from TRBV2 and TRBJ2-3; D is unresolved. Germline V gene data show CDR1 as SNHLY and CDR2 as FYNNEI. The CDR3 loop spans 12 amino acids. The V and J ends lost 6 bases and 3 bases respectively, with 7 bases between them. The CDR3, as DNA: TGTGCCAGCAGAGCTAATACAGATACGCAGTATTTT. Its translation is CASRANTDTQYF.

The chain links TRBV5-1 to TRBJ2-7; 7 nucleotides match TRBD2. Per the germline V gene, CDR1 is SGHRS and CDR2 is YFSETQ. With V trimmed by 4 bases and J by 9 bases, 10 bases remained unmatched. The CDR3 consists of 13 residues. For the CDR3, the DNA is TGCGCCAGCAGCCAGCGGGGAGGGAGAGGGCAGTACTTC. Amino acid sequence: CASSQRGGRGQYF.

V gene TRBV15 combines with J gene TRBJ2-5; TRBD2 is a possible D gene (5 bases). Trimming cost V 0 bases and J 5 bases, with 13 bases left between them. The germline V gene has CDR1 LNHNV and CDR2 YYDKDF (reference sequence). The CDR3 loop spans 15 amino acids. Written as DNA, the CDR3 is TGTGCCACCAGCAGAGATTATACGGGATCGGAGACCCAGTACTTC. This translates into CATSRDYTGSETQYF.

This chain connects TRBV29-1 to TRBJ1-4, with 7 positions matching TRBD1. The trim removed 7 bases at V and 5 bases at J, leaving 10 bases unmatched. This CDR3 comprises 14 residues. Germline V gives CDR1 SQVTM, CDR2 ANQGSEA. CDR3 in DNA: TGCAGCGCCGGGGGCACAGGGGTCAATGAAAAACTGTTTTTT. Its translation: CSAGGTGVNEKLFF. Drawing the rest from reference TRBV29-1 and TRBJ1-4, the complete variable domain is SAVISQKPSRDICQRGTSLTIQCQVDSQVTMMFWYRQQPGQSLTLIATANQGSEATYESGFVIDKFPISRPNLTFSTLTVSNMSPEDSSIYLCSAGGTGVNEKLFFGSGTQLSVL.

This chain links TRBV6-5 with TRBJ1-5; 8 nucleotides align to TRBD1. CDR1 and CDR2 from the germline V gene are MNHEY and SVGAGI. V was clipped by 5 bases and J by 0 bases; unmatched bases: 3. The CDR3 has 15 residues. The DNA of the CDR3 is TGTGCCAGCAGTGCCGGGACAGGTAGCAATCAGCCCCAGCATTTT. Its protein product is CASSAGTGSNQPQHF.

This chain links TRBV11-3 with TRBJ2-5; D possibly uses TRBD1 or TRBD2 (5 bases each). Trimming stripped 0 bases from V and 1 base from J, with 6 bases between. This CDR3 contains 14 residues. Germline CDR1 and CDR2: SGHNT and YENEEA. CDR3 DNA: TGTGCCAGCAGCTTAGACGGGGCCCAAGAGACCCAGTACTTC. Its protein product is CASSLDGAQETQYF.

V and J are TRBV5-6 and TRBJ2-4; TRBD1 agrees at 7 bases. V lost 7 bases and J lost 8; bases outside the gene matches: 12. CDR3 size: 14 residues. The V gene's germline CDR1 is SGHDT and CDR2 YYEEEE. The CDR3 DNA reads TGTGCCAGCGGGAGACAGGGAGCCACGTACATTCAGTACTTC. It specifies CASGRQGATYIQYF.

The DNA for the CDR3 is TGTGCCAGCAGCTTAGACCCGGGGGCGGGCTACGAGCAGTACTTC. Translation: CASSLDPGAGYEQYF. The chain has TRBV7-9 and TRBJ2-7; D possibly matches TRBD1 or TRBD2 (6 bases each). The CDR3 runs to 15 residues. Germline loops: CDR1 SEHNR, CDR2 FQNEAQ (reference sequence). V was pared by 1 base and J by 3 bases, with 13 bases between.